Listed here are 8 T cell receptor beta chains from one sample, sequenced in a study of early T cells in non-severe SARS-CoV-2 infection. TCRdb recomputed calls from the 5' RACE reads with MiXCR, one row per CDR3 protein. This sample has roughly 100,000 distinct CDR3 sequences; less than 15% occur once, and the top ten carry 6.2%. Sequencing used whole blood. These receptor sequences come from an adult who was a healthcare worker with PCR-confirmed SARS-CoV-2 infection or an uninfected control (not recorded which).

This clonotype has at least ten counts. V gene TRBV28 combines with J gene TRBJ1-2; D not resolved. Trimming cost V 7 bases and J 4 bases, with 13 bases left between them. Germline loops: CDR1 MDHEN, CDR2 SYDVKM. The CDR3 is 13 amino acids. The CDR3 sequence: CASKQTTTYGYTF. DNA for the CDR3: TGTGCCAGCAAGCAGACAACCACCTATGGCTACACCTTC.

This clonotype was seen a handful of times. The V gene is TRBV11-2, the J gene TRBJ2-2; 9 bases line up with TRBD2. J lost 8 bases, V lost 10 bases, and 11 bases had no gene match. The CDR3 runs to 14 residues. Germline V gene data show CDR1 as SGHAT and CDR2 as FQNNGV. CDR3 coding DNA: TGTGCCACCCTAAGCGGGAGGAATAGTGGGGAGCTGTTTTTT. It translates to CATLSGRNSGELFF. Based on the CDR3 plus reference TRBV11-2 and TRBJ2-2, the full variable domain is EAGVAQSPRYKIIEKRQSVAFWCNPISGHATLYWYQQILGQGPKLLIQFQNNGVVDDSQLPKDRFSAERLKGVDSTLKIQPAKLEDSAVYLCATLSGRNSGELFFGEGSRLTVL.

This clonotype was observed a few times. This chain links TRBV3-1 with TRBJ2-3; D remains ambiguous. In germline, CDR1 is LGHDT, CDR2 YNNKEL (reference sequence). V lost 4 bases, J lost 0 bases, and 11 bases lay in between. This CDR3 has 15 amino acids. The CDR3 nucleotides read TGTGCCAGCAGCCCTCGACCGAAAAGCACAGATACGCAGTATTTT. Translating gives CASSPRPKSTDTQYF.

This chain joins TRBV28 and TRBJ2-3; no firm D call. CDR3 length: 15 amino acids. CDR1 is MDHEN and CDR2 is SYDVKM in the germline V gene. Trimming removed 0 bases from V and 6 bases from J, with 13 bases in between. The CDR3: CASSLWSGHTDTQYF. CDR3 nucleotides: TGTGCCAGCAGTTTATGGTCAGGTCACACTGATACGCAGTATTTT. Variable domain in full (rest from reference TRBV28 and TRBJ2-3): DVKVTQSSRYLVKRTGEKVFLECVQDMDHENMFWYRQDPGLGLRLIYFSYDVKMKEKGDIPEGYSVSREKKERFSLILESASTNQTSMYLCASSLWSGHTDTQYFGPGTRLTVL.

V usage is TRBV20-1 and J usage is TRBJ1-1; D ambiguous. Trimming shortened V by 4 bases and J by 2 bases, and 5 bases separated the two germline ends. Germline V CDR1 and CDR2: DFQATT, SNEGSKA (reference sequence). The CDR3 loop spans 11 amino acids. The CDR3 bases are TGCAGTGCTACCGCTAACACTGAAGCTTTCTTT. Residues: CSATANTEAFF.

Ten or more counts support this clonotype. This sequence joins TRBV12-3 or TRBV12-4 and TRBJ2-1; D uncertain. V dropped 5 bases and J dropped 5 bases, with 7 bases sitting between them. The CDR3 spans 12 residues. The CDR3: CASSPTNNEQFF. CDR3 bases: TGTGCCAGCAGTCCCACTAACAATGAGCAGTTCTTC.

The sample holds many counts of this clonotype. The chain employs TRBV4-2 and TRBJ2-3; 7 positions agree with TRBD1. Trimming took 8 bases from V and 5 from J; bases not matched to a gene: 13. Per the germline V gene, CDR1 is LGHNA and CDR2 is YNFKEQ. The CDR3 runs 15 residues. CDR3 protein: CASGNGQVGRDTQYF. The CDR3 bases are TGTGCCAGCGGGAATGGACAGGTAGGAAGAGATACGCAGTATTTT.

The chain has TRBV30 and TRBJ2-1; 14 positions match TRBD2. This CDR3 spans 14 amino acids. Germline-derived CDR1 and CDR2 are GTSNPN and SVGIG (reference sequence). The junction had 9 bases not matched to a gene; V was cut back by 7 bases and J by 10 bases. The CDR3 protein is CASGTSGSFLEQFF. The CDR3 region has the DNA TGTGCCTCTGGGACTAGCGGGAGCTTTTTGGAGCAGTTCTTC.